Below are 17 T cell receptor beta chains sequenced from a single sample in a study of T cell changes during pregnancy in multiple sclerosis. Some clones are missing from TCRdb's copy, which holds only in-frame ones; the method was immunoSEQ multiplex PCR. The sample consists of under 95,000 clones, 80% to 95% of them appearing once. The sequences come from peripheral blood, collected after pregnancy. The receptor source for this set is a female donor with multiple sclerosis, enrolled in a pregnancy study.

CDR3 region: CASSSRNTGELFF. The CDR3 coding sequence is TGCGCCAGCAGCTCGAGAAACACCGGGGAGCTGTTTTTT. The chain links TRBV5-1 to TRBJ2-2; D remains unclear. Deletions cut 3 bases from V and 2 bases from J, with 5 bases between. The CDR3 covers 13 residues. Germline loops: CDR1 SGHRS, CDR2 YFSETQ.

The chain combines TRBV7-9 with TRBJ1-2; D remains ambiguous. V was cut by 2 bases and J by 8 bases, with 9 bases left in between. Germline CDR1 is SEHNR and CDR2 is FQNEAQ (reference sequence). This CDR3 contains 12 residues. CDR3 nucleotide sequence: TGTGCCAGCAGCTTAAACGCGGGCGGCTACACCTTC. Encoded protein: CASSLNAGGYTF.

The chain couples TRBV18 to TRBJ1-4; 7 bases agree with TRBD1. Germline V gives CDR1 KGHSH, CDR2 LQKENI. After removal of 1 base from V and 8 bases from J, the junction contained 7 bases not matched to a gene. The CDR3 has 15 residues. The CDR3 nucleotides read TGTGCCAGCTCACCACTCCAGGGGGAAGGAGAAAAACTGTTTTTT. Protein: CASSPLQGEGEKLFF.

The gene calls are TRBV30 and TRBJ1-1; no reliable D call. V was clipped by 3 bases and J by 5 bases, with 10 bases between them. The length of the CDR3 is 12 residues. Germline V gene sequence: CDR1 GTSNPN, CDR2 SVGIG (reference sequence). The CDR3 DNA follows: TGTGCCTGGAGCCCCTACCGAACTGAAGCTTTCTTT. Amino acids: CAWSPYRTEAFF.

The chain is built from TRBV5-5 and TRBJ2-1; maybe TRBD2 (5 bases). CDR3 length: 16 amino acids. Per the germline V gene, CDR1 is SGHKS and CDR2 is YYEKEE (reference sequence). V gave up 1 base and J gave up 6 bases, with 17 bases separating them. The CDR3 region is CASSLSVGYGGNEQFF. CDR3 nucleotide sequence: TGTGCCAGCAGCTTGTCTGTAGGGTATGGAGGCAATGAGCAGTTCTTC.

This chain uses TRBV18 with TRBJ2-1; 9 bases fit TRBD2. This CDR3 spans 15 amino acids. Per the germline V gene, CDR1 is KGHSH and CDR2 is LQKENI. J gave up 4 bases and V 1 base, and 2 bases lay outside the gene matches. CDR3 in DNA: TGTGCCAGCTCACCACTAGCGGGGGATTACAATGAGCAGTTCTTC. As protein: CASSPLAGDYNEQFF.

The chain carries TRBV7-9 and TRBJ1-4, with a tentative D call TRBD1 (5 bases). In germline, CDR1 is SEHNR, CDR2 FQNEAQ (reference sequence). The CDR3 totals 12 residues. Trimming stripped 5 bases from V and 15 bases from J, with 16 bases between. The CDR3 loop is CASSPIKGALFF. The DNA for the CDR3 is TGTGCCAGCAGCCCCATCAAAGGGGCCTTGTTTTTT.

This clone was seen just once. This sequence joins TRBV18 and TRBJ1-1; D possibly corresponds to TRBD1 (5 bases). Deletions cut 3 bases from V and 2 bases from J, with 10 bases between. Germline V lookup: CDR1 KGHSH, CDR2 LQKENI. This CDR3 comprises 14 residues. The CDR3 DNA follows: TGTGCCAGCTCACCGCAGGGAATTAACACTGAAGCTTTCTTT. Amino acids: CASSPQGINTEAFF.

The chain uses TRBV19 and TRBJ2-1; TRBD2 matches at 8 bases. V trimming: 6 bases; J trimming: 5 bases; junction bases outside the gene matches: 6. There are 14 residues in the CDR3. CDR1 and CDR2 from the germline V gene are LNHDA and SQIVND (reference sequence). The CDR3 sequence: CASRRTSGHNEQFF. The CDR3 DNA is TGTGCCAGTAGGAGAACTAGCGGCCACAATGAGCAGTTCTTC.

This clone appeared once. This rearrangement joins TRBV5-1 to TRBJ1-1, with TRBD1 as a possible D gene (5 bases). V lost 3 bases and J 1 base, leaving 13 bases between the germline ends. The germline gives CDR1 SGHRS, CDR2 YFSETQ. The CDR3 loop spans 15 amino acids. CDR3 coding DNA: TGCGCCAGCAGCTCATTGTGGGACTGGAACACTGAAGCTTTCTTT. It yields the protein CASSSLWDWNTEAFF. The full variable domain, rest sourced from reference TRBV5-1 and TRBJ1-1, is KAGVTQTPRYLIKTRGQQVTLSCSPISGHRSVSWYQQTPGQGLQFLFEYFSETQRNKGNFPGRFSGRQFSNSRSEMNVSTLELGDSALYLCASSSLWDWNTEAFFGQGTRLTVV.

V gene TRBV6-5 combines with J gene TRBJ2-5; the match to TRBD2 covers 8 bases. V lost 0 bases, J lost 0 bases, and 3 bases stayed unmatched. The CDR3 sequence is 16 residues long. Germline CDR1 reads MNHEY; CDR2 reads SVGAGI. CDR3 in DNA: TGTGCCAGCAGTTACTCGGGGACTAGGCACCAAGAGACCCAGTACTTC. Its translation is CASSYSGTRHQETQYF.

The chain employs TRBV9 and TRBJ1-4; weak D call: TRBD1 (6 bases). V lost 2 bases to trimming and J lost 8 bases, with 16 bases between them. Germline loops: CDR1 SGDLS, CDR2 YYNGEE. The CDR3 is made up of 15 amino acids. The CDR3, as DNA: TGTGCCAGCAGCGTGGCAGGGGCGCGGCGCGAAAAACTGTTTTTT. Translation: CASSVAGARREKLFF.

J is TRBJ2-1 and V is TRBV9; 9 bases agree with TRBD2. The CDR3 totals 16 residues. J lost 2 bases, V lost 0 bases, and 3 bases had no gene match. Germline V lookup: CDR1 SGDLS, CDR2 YYNGEE. The CDR3, as DNA: TGTGCCAGCAGCGTAGAAGCGGGGGGAACCTACAATGAGCAGTTCTTC. This sequence encodes CASSVEAGGTYNEQFF.

The gene calls are TRBV18 and TRBJ1-5; D is uncertain. Germline lookup yields CDR1 KGHSH and CDR2 LQKENI. V lost 6 bases to trimming and J lost 7 bases, with 16 bases between them. CDR3 length: 14 amino acids. Here the CDR3 DNA reads TGTGCCAGCTCGCCAGAGACTGGAAACCAGCCCCAGCATTTT. It codes for CASSPETGNQPQHF.

The V gene is TRBV25-1, the J gene TRBJ2-3; the match to TRBD2 covers 7 bases. Germline CDR1 reads MGHDK; CDR2 reads SYGVNS. V was clipped by 3 bases and J by 2 bases; unmatched bases: 8. The CDR3 sequence is 16 residues long. CDR3 region: CASSDPKAGTTDTQYF. The CDR3 bases are TGTGCCAGCAGTGACCCGAAAGCGGGGACCACAGATACGCAGTATTTT.

In nucleotides, the CDR3 is TGTGCCTGGAGTCCGGACAGGGTCCCCCAGGGAGCCAAAAACATTCAGTACTTC. It specifies CAWSPDRVPQGAKNIQYF. The chain is built from TRBV30 and TRBJ2-4; 8 bases map to TRBD1. Looked up from germline, CDR1 is GTSNPN and CDR2 is SVGIG (reference sequence). V was clipped by 2 bases and J by 0 bases; unmatched bases: 12. The length of the CDR3 is 18 residues.

The chain joins TRBV19 to TRBJ2-1; TRBD2 agrees at 8 bases. The CDR3 is made up of 15 amino acids. The germline V gene has CDR1 LNHDA and CDR2 SQIVND (reference sequence). V lost 5 bases to trimming and J lost 7 bases; unmatched junction nucleotides: 10. CDR3 sequence reads: CASSSTTGGPNEQFF. CDR3 in DNA: TGTGCCAGTAGTTCAACCACGGGAGGGCCAAATGAGCAGTTCTTC.